These 4 T cell receptor beta chains share one sample of origin, sequenced in a study of beta chain features in type 1 diabetes. Expressed TCRB transcripts were sequenced because the isolated RNA had all been reverse transcribed beforehand. Repertoires were generated with immunoSEQ multiplex PCR, while TCRdb's copy carries only in-frame clones and drops some. The sample has around 180,000 clones; roughly 8% are singletons. Study results and limitations: Shortening of TCRB CDR3s, moderate but significant, appeared in all four CD4+ subsets of Type 1 diabetes patients.

Their antigen targets remain unknown. The sequencing sample was made of central memory CD4+ T cells from blood. These TCRs come from a man between 18 and 35 years old with type 1 diabetes.

The rearrangement uses TRBV6-1 and TRBJ1-5, with 8 bases fitting TRBD1. Unmatched junction bases numbered 7, after V lost 2 bases and J lost 1 base. CDR1 is MNHNS, CDR2 SASEGT, per germline. CDR3 length: 17 amino acids. The CDR3 protein is CASSEKRTGLSNQPQHF. Written as DNA, the CDR3 is TGTGCCAGCAGTGAAAAAAGGACAGGGCTCAGCAATCAGCCCCAGCATTTT.

The gene calls are TRBV29-1 and TRBJ1-1; TRBD1 is a possible D gene (6 bases). Germline-derived CDR1 and CDR2 are SQVTM and ANQGSEA. The CDR3 consists of 15 residues. The V gene lost 7 bases and the J gene lost 0 bases, with 18 bases spanning the gap. The CDR3 region has the DNA TGCAGCGCCGTGTCTCGGACAGCAATGAACACTGAAGCTTTCTTT. Residues: CSAVSRTAMNTEAFF.

This clone has a handful of counts. This chain uses TRBV28 with TRBJ1-5, with D possibly matching TRBD1 (5 bases). V lost 6 bases and J 1 base, leaving 16 bases between the germline ends. Germline CDR1 is MDHEN and CDR2 is SYDVKM. The length of the CDR3 is 16 residues. CDR3 protein: CASRVSRGGSNQPQHF. Here the CDR3 DNA reads TGTGCCAGCAGGGTTTCAAGGGGTGGGAGCAATCAGCCCCAGCATTTT.

The CDR3 region has the DNA TGTGCCAGCAGCCGGCGTGGGCGGGCAGGGGAAGACGAGCAGTACTTC. This gives the protein CASSRRGRAGEDEQYF. The chain is built from TRBV5-6 and TRBJ2-7, with D possibly being TRBD1 (6 bases). From germline, CDR1 is SGHDT and CDR2 YYEEEE. V shed 4 bases and J shed 5 bases, with 22 bases lying between them. This CDR3 is 16 amino acids long.